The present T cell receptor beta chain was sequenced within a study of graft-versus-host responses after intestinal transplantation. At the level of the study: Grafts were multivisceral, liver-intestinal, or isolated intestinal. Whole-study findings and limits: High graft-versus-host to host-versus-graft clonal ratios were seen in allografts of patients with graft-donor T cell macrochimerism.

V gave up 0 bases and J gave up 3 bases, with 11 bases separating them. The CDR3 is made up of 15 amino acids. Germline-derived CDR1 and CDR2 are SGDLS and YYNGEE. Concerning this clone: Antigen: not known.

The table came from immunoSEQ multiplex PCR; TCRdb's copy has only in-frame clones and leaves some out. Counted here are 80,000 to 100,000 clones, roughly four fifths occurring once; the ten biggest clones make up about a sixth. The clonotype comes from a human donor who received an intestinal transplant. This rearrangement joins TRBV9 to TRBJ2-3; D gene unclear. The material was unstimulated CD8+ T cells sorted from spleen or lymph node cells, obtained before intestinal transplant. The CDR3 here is CASSVDGRETDTQYF. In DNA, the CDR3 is TGTGCCAGCAGCGTAGATGGCAGAGAAACAGATACGCAGTATTTT.